This T cell receptor (beta chain) was found in a study of cytomegalovirus exposure and HLA in healthy donors (dated by TCRdb to the late 2010s). General notes on the study: According to an earlier analysis of around 600 of the donors, some 170 million T cells yielded roughly 100 million unique TCR beta sequences and about 300 Gb of sequence data. Several DR-DQ haplotypes were treated as single units for association and clustering because of strong linkage in the cohort. The study aimed to test whether signatures of past pathogen exposure could be identified by cataloging public T cell receptors. The study combined high-throughput TCR immunosequencing, statistical association of individual TCRs with disease status, and machine learning to predict cytomegalovirus infection status. All discovery cohort repertoires had been generated on a single sequencing platform. Donor age, sex, ethnicity and CMV serostatus were compiled together with the repertoire data. A later genetic analysis took genome-wide SNP genotypes for about 55% of the 666 donors and used that subset as a discovery cohort. The study used immunosequencing to profile the T cell repertoires of more than 650 subjects and linked those repertoires to cytomegalovirus serostatus. An early release that covered some 630 HLA-typed donors contained approximately 300 gigabases of sequencing data and about 93 million unique TCR sequences. Among roughly 400 genotyped donors of the cohort, an average of roughly 240,000 unique TCR beta nucleotide sequences were sequenced per donor, around 20% of them non-productive. Rather than using new phenotypic data, the later analysis identified candidate immune exposures from TCR beta sequences and from how often those sequences occurred across donors. In addition to the first cohort of hundreds of subjects, a separate validation cohort of approximately 130 different subjects was used. HLA typing covered class I and class II loci at four-digit resolution. Typing coverage differed by locus: A, B, C, DRB1 and DQB1 were typed in roughly 629-630 donors, DQA1 in roughly 510, DPA1 in 600 to 610, and DPB1 in 450 to 480. To study patterns of TCR occurrence, a later analysis re-analyzed previously published TCR beta repertoires from several hundred donors and added high-resolution HLA genotyping. Of the 350 to 450 genotyped donors, about 80% fell in the genetic ancestry cluster associated with self-reported Caucasian donors. An earlier analysis of approximately 640 of the donors applied high-throughput TCR beta sequencing to assess whether each TCR beta V gene segment acted as functional or pseudogenic. Study-wide findings and limitations: In a later analysis, most CMV-associated TCR beta chains were found to appear HLA-restricted, with HLA associations seemingly driven largely by CMV exposure. Linkage disequilibrium might explain the correlated functional status among segregating V segments, but an unknown experimental factor could not be ruled out. The only immune exposure information available for the cohort was CMV serostatus. A cluster of highly shared sequence variants was judged likely to be a technical artifact of the sequencing pipeline. Most TCR sequences were seen in very few donors, while some public TCRs were found in many individuals. In a later analysis, TCR association rates were found to vary across HLA loci, with the most associated TCRs seen for DRB1 alleles and the fewest for HLA-C alleles. About 17 rarely observed V segments, including chromosome 9 orphons, were excluded from the earlier analysis of 550 to 700 of the donors because counts were too low. According to a later analysis, parvovirus B19, influenza, CMV and Epstein-Barr virus appeared linked to several top co-occurrence clusters. An earlier analysis of approximately 600 of the donors showed that most TCR beta V segments appeared in productive rearrangements either about 90% or about 30% of the time, which broadly matched IMGT annotations. When HLA alleles, especially DR and DQ, strongly co-occurred, TCR associations were difficult to assign to individual alleles. The study listed 150 to 200 TCR beta chains as associated with cytomegalovirus. The 87-base-pair reads could not distinguish some IMGT-functional V segments, including TRBV6-2 and TRBV6-3, so those segments were excluded. In both the original and validation cohorts, the classifier was reported to diagnose cytomegalovirus status with high specificity and sensitivity. Presence/absence analyses assumed roughly uniform sequencing depth across donors, an assumption that may not hold. A later genetic analysis reported fewer N-insertions in productive TCRs among donors in an Asian-associated ancestry cluster than the 666-donor mean. A further reported finding was that TCR beta sequences accurately predicted the HLA-A and HLA-B alleles for most subjects in the first cohort. A later analysis associated 15,000 to 20,000 TCR beta sequences with specific HLA alleles at a false discovery rate of 0.05. This cohort had only TCR beta chains sequenced, and the lack of alpha or paired-chain data limited which features could be detected. HLA typing was unavailable for some donors at each locus, so association tests used only the typed subset. In a later analysis, HLA-associated TCR beta chains showed more clonal expansion and lower generation probabilities than non-associated chains that were equally common. In a later genetic analysis, a missense DCLRE1C variant was associated with V-gene and J-gene trimming of TCR beta chains, and the association was replicated in an independent cohort. It was suggested by the authors that the approach could potentially be generalized to other disease states and immunological phenotypes. Three of the identified cytomegalovirus-associated TCR beta chains were confirmed in vitro to be specific for cytomegalovirus antigens.

Receptors were amplified or captured by the immunoSEQ multiplex PCR assay. The multiplex PCR relied on a mix of 60 forward primers for TCR Vbeta segments and 13 reverse primers for TCR Jbeta segments. The CDR3 region of rearranged TCR beta genes was amplified from genomic DNA with a multiplex PCR assay. The amplified TCR beta libraries were sequenced on the Illumina HiSeq System as 87-base-pair reads. Under the source paper's analysis protocol: A later analysis counted some 80 million unique TCR beta chains across the 550 to 750 repertoires, and about 10 million of these chains were shared by at least two donors. Raw reads were error-corrected and collapsed into unique sequences by a nearest-neighbor algorithm in which closely related sequences were merged to remove PCR and sequencing errors. CDR3 sequences were aligned to IMGT reference sequences to assign V, D and J gene segments. For a sequence to be retained, a match of at least six nucleotides was required to both a V gene segment and a J gene segment. A rearrangement counted as productive if the CDR3 had no stop codons and remained in frame with V and J, and every other rearrangement counted as non-productive. CDR3 was defined according to IMGT convention as the region running from the second conserved V-encoded cysteine to the conserved J-encoded phenylalanine. The earlier analysis of about 590 of the donors excluded sequences that lacked an unambiguous match to a single V gene segment. An earlier analysis of 587 of the donors classified V segments as functional when productive rearrangements were above 56.7% and as segregating when the standard deviation between donors was above 5%. A statistical classification framework was developed to diagnose cytomegalovirus status using the catalog of TCR beta chain sequences. A later analysis assigned V and J genes by comparing TCR nucleotide sequences with IMGT/GENE-DB human TR gene sequences. In a later analysis, CDR3 sequences and most-parsimonious VDJ recombination scenarios were assigned using the TCRdist pipeline. A later analysis defined each TCR beta chain by its CDR3 amino acid sequence plus V-gene family, and excluded reads lacking a unique V-gene family. In a later analysis, approximately 590 highly shared, low-generation-probability nucleotide sequences were removed to address suspected cross-contamination and a sequencing artifact. A later analysis calculated a clonal expansion index for each public chain from normalized within-repertoire ranks of inferred template counts. In a later analysis, generation probabilities were computed using a VDJ recombination model fitted to out-of-frame rearrangements, and the results were checked against IGoR. In a later analysis, TCR-TCR, TCR-HLA and TCR-CMV co-occurrence was scored with hypergeometric tests, and a repertoire-size bias correction was applied to TCR pairs. To estimate false discovery rates, a later analysis permuted the HLA or CMV assignments 20 times. In a later analysis, co-occurring TCRs were grouped using DBSCAN, and TCRdist sequence similarity was added for clustering within HLA-allele-positive subsets. Repertoires with fewer than 30,000 or more than 120,000 public chains were left out of co-occurrence clustering, as were a handful of repertoires with anomalous nucleotide sharing. Drawn from immuneACCESS, this table holds only the in-frame rearrangements with V and J called that TCRdb kept. Clones are partly lost; checked studies trace under half to an unresolved V gene and leave the rest unexplained. That table is the source of V, J and clone size, and D and trimming were worked out from the DNA. A total of some 150,000 clones appear in this sample, 82% of them only once. Clones ranked in the top ten supply approximately 3.2% of the sample.

The cysteine opens and the phenylalanine closes a CDR3 of 15 amino acids. This entry keeps only the CDR3 DNA: 45 bases, framed from base 1. CDR1 and CDR2 are read off the germline V gene (reference sequence) as SGHNT and YYREEE. Trimming accounts for 4 bases at V and 6 bases at J, while the number of junction bases matched to no gene is 8. The cohort consisted of 650 to 850 healthy bone marrow donors. At the time of sampling, every cohort member was nominally healthy, though immune exposures that went unrecorded were likely present. The donor tested CMV seropositive and was one of the 289 seropositive cohort members. Every donor gave a peripheral blood sample, and the peripheral blood mononuclear cells from that sample were used for TCR beta sequencing. The Qiagen DNeasy Blood Extraction Kit was used to extract genomic DNA from the blood cell samples. Comment on this clone: What antigen it recognizes has not been identified. The record has no base qualities; no much larger clone is one base away.

This chain is built from TRBV5-4 and TRBJ2-1; 9 bases in between match TRBD2. The receptor comes from a man in his late teens or twenties in good health and CMV-seropositive. The specimen sequenced was PBMCs. The nucleotide sequence is TGTGCCAGCAGCCCGAACCCTAGCGGGACCAATGAGCAGTTCTTC. Translated, it reads CASSPNPSGTNEQFF.